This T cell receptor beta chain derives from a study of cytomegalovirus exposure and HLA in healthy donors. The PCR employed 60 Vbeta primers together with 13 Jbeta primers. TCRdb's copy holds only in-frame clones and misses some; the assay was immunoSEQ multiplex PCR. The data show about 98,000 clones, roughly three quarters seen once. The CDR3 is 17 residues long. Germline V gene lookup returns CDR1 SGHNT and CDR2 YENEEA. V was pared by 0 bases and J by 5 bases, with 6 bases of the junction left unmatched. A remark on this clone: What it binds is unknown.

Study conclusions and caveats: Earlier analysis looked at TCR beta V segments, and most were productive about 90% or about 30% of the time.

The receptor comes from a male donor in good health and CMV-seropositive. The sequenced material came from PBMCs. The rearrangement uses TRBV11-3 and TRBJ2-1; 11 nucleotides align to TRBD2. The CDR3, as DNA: TGTGCCAGCAGCTTAGATAGCGGGAGGGCCTACCACAATGAGCAGTTCTTC. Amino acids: CASSLDSGRAYHNEQFF.